The T cell receptor beta chain described here comes from a study of neurological immune-mediated disorders. Time point here: longitudinal time-point 3. This clonotype occurred many times. One end of the junction fails to match germline, which may point to a read error. CDR1 is SGHTA and CDR2 is FQGTGA in the germline V gene. This CDR3 contains 16 residues. TCRdb reprocessed the 5' RACE reads with MiXCR, giving one entry per CDR3 protein. The table shows about 45,000 distinct CDR3 sequences, with about 14% occurring only once. The chain couples TRBV7-3 to TRBJ1-4, with D possibly matching TRBD1 (6 bases). Sequencing was performed on PBMCs. This clonotype was obtained from a man aged 30-40 years in good health. The CDR3: CASSLTGTSIVEKLFF. CDR3 DNA sequence: TGTGCCAGCAGCCTAACAGGGACCTCTATAGTGGAAAAACTGTTTTTT.